What follows are 9 T cell receptor beta chains derived from one specimen sequenced in a study of human T cells and chemical hapten exposure. The time point here: pre-sensitization, week 0. Described treatment: therapeutic diphenylcyclopropenone sensitization with weekly scalp DPC. TCRdb fed the RACE reads into MiXCR, producing one record per CDR3 protein. This table has around 300,000 distinct CDR3 sequences, approximately 7.5% appearing once. The sample in question was whole blood, obtained in connection with sensitization to the hapten diphenylcyclopropenone (DPC). These receptors were taken from a young man with alopecia areata. Some clones in this sample may be carry-over from other donors' samples.

This clonotype was detected a few times. The chain links TRBV29-1 to TRBJ2-7; D ambiguous. The V gene lost 0 bases and the J gene lost 1 base, with 7 bases spanning the gap. CDR3 length: 13 residues. Germline CDR1 reads SQVTM; CDR2 reads ANQGSEA. CDR3 amino acids: CSVEDLRSYEQYF. DNA of the CDR3: TGCAGCGTTGAAGATCTAAGATCCTACGAGCAGTACTTC.

This clonotype was seen repeatedly, ten times or more. This chain uses TRBV5-1 with TRBJ2-1; D not resolved. Germline CDR1 SGHRS, CDR2 YFSETQ. The CDR3 is made up of 15 amino acids. Trimming pared 2 bases from V and 1 base from J, leaving 10 bases between. Here the CDR3 reads CASSLDGQSYNEQFF. CDR3 sequence (DNA): TGCGCCAGCAGCTTAGACGGTCAATCCTACAATGAGCAGTTCTTC.

This clonotype appeared a few times. J is TRBJ2-1 and V is TRBV27, with 7 bases matching TRBD1. The CDR3 runs 14 residues. Germline V gives CDR1 MNHEY, CDR2 SMNVEV (reference sequence). Trimming cost V 5 bases and J 9 bases; bases outside gene matches: 10. CDR3 protein: CASSRDRERLEQFF. CDR3 nucleotide sequence: TGTGCCAGCAGTCGCGACAGGGAAAGACTTGAGCAGTTCTTC.

This clonotype was counted a few times. The chain couples TRBV29-1 to TRBJ1-1, with 7 bases aligning to TRBD1. Looked up from germline, CDR1 is SQVTM and CDR2 is ANQGSEA. The CDR3 is 16 amino acids. Unmatched junction bases numbered 14, after V lost 4 bases and J lost 3 bases. In DNA, the CDR3 is TGCAGCGTTGTACTACAGGGGCGCCTGGGGGACACTGAAGCTTTCTTT. Translated: CSVVLQGRLGDTEAFF. Full variable domain (rest looked up from reference TRBV29-1 and TRBJ1-1): SAVISQKPSRDICQRGTSLTIQCQVDSQVTMMFWYRQQPGQSLTLIATANQGSEATYESGFVIDKFPISRPNLTFSTLTVSNMSPEDSSIYLCSVVLQGRLGDTEAFFGQGTRLTVV.

This clonotype came up many times. The chain joins TRBV12-3 or TRBV12-4 to TRBJ1-5; D might be TRBD1 (5 bases). V dropped 2 bases and J dropped 4 bases, with 12 bases sitting between them. The CDR3 is made up of 15 amino acids. CDR3 loop: CASSLWGGRNQPQHF. The CDR3 nucleotides are TGTGCCAGCAGTTTATGGGGGGGTAGAAATCAGCCCCAGCATTTT.

This clonotype showed up many times. The chain employs TRBV7-9 and TRBJ1-1; D remains ambiguous. Trimming took off 6 bases at V and 8 bases at J, with 10 bases between the two ends. Germline V gene lookup returns CDR1 SEHNR and CDR2 FQNEAQ (reference sequence). CDR3 length: 11 residues. Written as DNA, the CDR3 is TGTGCCAGCAGTCCGGCGGGGGAAGCTTTCTTT. Translation: CASSPAGEAFF.

This clonotype was seen more than once but under ten times. The CDR3 protein is CASSLTTGLNQPQHF. CDR3 bases: TGTGCCAGCAGTCTAACCACAGGGTTAAATCAGCCCCAGCATTTT. The chain links TRBV11-2 to TRBJ1-5; D is perhaps TRBD1 (6 bases). The V gene's germline CDR1 is SGHAT and CDR2 FQNNGV. The CDR3 consists of 15 residues. Trimming shortened V by 6 bases and J by 4 bases, and 16 bases separated the two germline ends.

The sample holds a few counts of this clonotype. V is TRBV6-6 and J is TRBJ2-6; D unresolved. Germline lookup yields CDR1 MNHNY and CDR2 SVGAGI (reference sequence). With 6 bases removed from V and 0 bases from J, the gap between germline ends came to 9 bases. This CDR3 has 15 residues. This chain's CDR3 is CASSPLYSGANVLTF. CDR3 bases: TGTGCCAGCAGCCCCCTATACTCTGGGGCCAACGTCCTGACTTTC.

The V and J genes are TRBV15 and TRBJ1-2; a weak D match, TRBD1 (5 bases). The CDR3 covers 14 residues. Germline V gives CDR1 LNHNV, CDR2 YYDKDF (reference sequence). Trimming pared 0 bases from V and 6 bases from J, leaving 11 bases between. The CDR3 is CATSRDRGADGYTF. The CDR3 nucleotides are TGTGCCACCAGCAGAGACCGGGGCGCGGATGGCTACACCTTC. The full variable domain, completed using reference TRBV15 and TRBJ1-2, is DAMVIQNPRYQVTQFGKPVTLSCSQTLNHNVMYWYQQKSSQAPKLLFHYYDKDFNNEADTPDNFQSRRPNTSFCFLDIRSPGLGDTAMYLCATSRDRGADGYTFGSGTRLTVV.